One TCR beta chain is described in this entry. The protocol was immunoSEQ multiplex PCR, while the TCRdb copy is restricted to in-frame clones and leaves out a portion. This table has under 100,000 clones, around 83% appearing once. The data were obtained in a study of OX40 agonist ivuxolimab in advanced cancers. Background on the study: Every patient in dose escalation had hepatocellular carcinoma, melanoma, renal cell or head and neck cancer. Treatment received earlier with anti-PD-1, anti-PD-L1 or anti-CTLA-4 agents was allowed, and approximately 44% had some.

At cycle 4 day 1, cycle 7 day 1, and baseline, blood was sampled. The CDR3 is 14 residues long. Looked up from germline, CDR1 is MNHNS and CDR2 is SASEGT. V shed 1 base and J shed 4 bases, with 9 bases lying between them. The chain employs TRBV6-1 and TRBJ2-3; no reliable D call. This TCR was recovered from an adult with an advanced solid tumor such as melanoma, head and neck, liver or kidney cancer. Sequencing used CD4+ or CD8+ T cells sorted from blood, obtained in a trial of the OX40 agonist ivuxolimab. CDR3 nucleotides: TGTGCCAGCAGTGAAGTTGGAGACCCAGATACGCAGTATTTT. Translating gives CASSEVGDPDTQYF.